Listed here are 6 T cell receptor beta chains from one sample, sequenced in a study of CD4 T cells in relation to SARS-CoV-2 and coronaviruses. The protocol was immunoSEQ multiplex PCR, while the TCRdb copy is restricted to in-frame clones and leaves out a portion. This sample has about 18,000 clones, with roughly 80% found just once. Their recognized antigens are unknown. CD4+ T cells from unexposed donors were obtained before the COVID-19 pandemic (2011-2018). After more than eight days of culture, CD4+ T cells were isolated. The sample taken for sequencing was CD4+ T cells from PBMCs, cultured in vitro. Every receptor here comes from a human donor in good health.

This clone turned up a few times. The rearrangement joins TRBV4-2 to TRBJ2-5; no definite D call. Trimming pared 7 bases from V and 2 bases from J, leaving 17 bases between. Per the germline V gene, CDR1 is LGHNA and CDR2 is YNFKEQ. CDR3 length equals 15 residues. The CDR3 bases are TGTGCCAGCAACCTGCTCGCGGTCCGGCAAGAGACCCAGTACTTC. It translates to CASNLLAVRQETQYF.

This chain joins TRBV3-1 (or the pseudogene TRBV3-2) and TRBJ2-1; 14 bases line up with TRBD2. V trimming: 1 base; J trimming: 4 bases; junction bases outside the gene matches: 3. CDR1 and CDR2 (germline): LGHDT, YNNKEL (reference sequence). This CDR3 is built from 17 residues. CDR3 region: CASSQGLAGGGYNEQFF. The CDR3 DNA follows: TGTGCCAGCAGCCAAGGACTAGCGGGAGGGGGTTACAATGAGCAGTTCTTC.

This clone came up once. The chain joins TRBV7-8 to TRBJ2-5; 9 bases agree with TRBD2. This CDR3 comprises 16 residues. J lost 7 bases, V lost 5 bases, and 14 bases had no gene match. Per the germline V gene, CDR1 is SGHVS and CDR2 is FQNEAQ. The CDR3 DNA reads as TGTGCCAGCAGCGAGGGTGCAGCGGGAGGCCGGGGGACCCAGTACTTC. Amino acids: CASSEGAAGGRGTQYF.

The J gene is TRBJ2-7, the V gene TRBV30, with 11 bases fitting TRBD1. In germline, CDR1 is GTSNPN, CDR2 SVGIG (reference sequence). With 2 bases clipped from V and 6 bases from J, the junction kept 3 bases outside the gene matches. The CDR3 contains 13 residues. The CDR3 DNA reads as TGTGCCTGGAGTTACGGGACAGGGGGCGAGCAGTACTTC. Its translation: CAWSYGTGGEQYF.

The J gene is TRBJ1-1, the V gene TRBV7-3; 9 bases are shared with TRBD1. V was clipped by 5 bases and J by 1 base; unmatched bases: 17. The CDR3 has 19 amino acids. CDR1 and CDR2 (germline): SGHTA, FQGTGA. CDR3 coding DNA: TGTGCCAGCAGCGACGGATTAGTGAACCACAGGGGGCGGAACACTGAAGCTTTCTTT. Protein: CASSDGLVNHRGRNTEAFF.

The J gene is TRBJ2-5, the V gene TRBV19, with D possibly TRBD2 on 5 matching bases. This CDR3 contains 15 residues. Looked up from germline, CDR1 is LNHDA and CDR2 is SQIVND (reference sequence). V was clipped by 3 bases and J by 2 bases, with 13 bases between them. The CDR3 DNA reads as TGTGCCAGTAGTATTAGGTCCCGGGGACAAGAGACCCAGTACTTC. This gives the protein CASSIRSRGQETQYF.